The entry that follows covers one T cell receptor (beta chain) sequence. Its antigen is as yet unknown. Measured with immunoSEQ multiplex PCR; TCRdb has only the in-frame clones, and not every one. This sample has 150,000 to 200,000 clones; 87% occur once, and the top ten carry 5.5% to 6%. The V end lost 2 bases, the J end lost 0 bases, and 8 bases lay between the germline ends. Germline V gene data show CDR1 as MNHNS and CDR2 as SASEGT. This CDR3 has 15 residues. These data originate in a study of Ad26.COV2.S vaccination and SARS-CoV-2 variants. Study findings and constraints: Across vaccine and placebo recipients, the breadth of non-spike TCRs was similar.

V gene TRBV6-1 combines with J gene TRBJ1-3; a weak D match, TRBD1 (5 bases). This TCR came from a human donor who had recovered from COVID-19. Sequenced here: peripheral blood, sampled after recovery from COVID-19. The CDR3 region is CASSERGLSGNTIYF. For the CDR3, the DNA is TGTGCCAGCAGTGAAAGGGGCCTCTCTGGAAACACCATATATTTT.